The sequence of this TCR beta chain was determined in a study of CD8+CD57+ T cells in acquired aplastic anemia. In the study overall: The study obtained roughly 10 million reads on average for CD4+ cells from healthy donors.

Genomic DNA, the template, was used for profiling of the TCR beta VDJ and CDR3. TCRdb re-called the reads with MiXCR, one entry per CDR3 protein. The table lists some 180,000 distinct CDR3 sequences, 45% to 50% of them singletons, with 2.9% in the top ten. Trimming left V 2 bases short and J 5 bases short, with 13 bases between. Germline CDR1 MNHEY, CDR2 SMNVEV (reference sequence). The CDR3 sequence is 14 residues long. This clonotype was found many times. The source material was sorted CD4+, CD8+, or CD8+CD57+ T cells (not recorded which) from PBMCs. This sequence originates from a human donor in good health. The J gene is TRBJ2-7, the V gene TRBV27; D is possibly TRBD2 (6 bases). In DNA, the CDR3 is TGTGCCAGCAGTTTAGAGGGAGGAACGGACGAGCAGTACTTC. Its protein is CASSLEGGTDEQYF.